This T cell receptor (beta chain) was obtained from a study of T cells after yellow fever vaccination. Notes on the study in general: It was a small share of clonotypes that appeared in both CD4 and CD8 compartments. A weaker secondary response peaked on day 5, the primary on day 15.

Germline loops: CDR1 SGHTA, CDR2 FQGTGA. V was clipped by 2 bases and J by 6 bases, with 11 bases between them. The CDR3 consists of 14 residues. Synthesis of TCR cDNA relied on 5'RACE template switching, which attached a universal primer site and UMIs. One entry per CDR3 protein results from TCRdb running MiXCR on the 5' RACE reads. This sample yields about 260,000 distinct CDR3 sequences, of which about 5.2% are seen a single time; approximately 3.5% belongs to the top ten. Concerning this clonotype itself: Antigen: not known.

This clonotype was obtained from a man between 18 and 29 years old who received the YFV17D yellow fever vaccine. Sequencing was performed on CD4+ T cells sorted from PBMCs, taken on the day of the yellow fever booster vaccination. The chain combines TRBV7-3 with TRBJ2-1; no clear D. CDR3 sequence: CASSLGSEVNEQFF. CDR3 bases: TGTGCCAGCAGCTTAGGGTCTGAGGTCAATGAGCAGTTCTTC. Full variable domain (outside the CDR3, taken from reference TRBV7-3 and TRBJ2-1): GAGVSQTPSNKVTEKGKYVELRCDPISGHTALYWYRQSLGQGPEFLIYFQGTGAADDSGLPNDRFFAVRPEGSVSTLKIQRTERGDSAVYLCASSLGSEVNEQFFGPGTRLTVL.